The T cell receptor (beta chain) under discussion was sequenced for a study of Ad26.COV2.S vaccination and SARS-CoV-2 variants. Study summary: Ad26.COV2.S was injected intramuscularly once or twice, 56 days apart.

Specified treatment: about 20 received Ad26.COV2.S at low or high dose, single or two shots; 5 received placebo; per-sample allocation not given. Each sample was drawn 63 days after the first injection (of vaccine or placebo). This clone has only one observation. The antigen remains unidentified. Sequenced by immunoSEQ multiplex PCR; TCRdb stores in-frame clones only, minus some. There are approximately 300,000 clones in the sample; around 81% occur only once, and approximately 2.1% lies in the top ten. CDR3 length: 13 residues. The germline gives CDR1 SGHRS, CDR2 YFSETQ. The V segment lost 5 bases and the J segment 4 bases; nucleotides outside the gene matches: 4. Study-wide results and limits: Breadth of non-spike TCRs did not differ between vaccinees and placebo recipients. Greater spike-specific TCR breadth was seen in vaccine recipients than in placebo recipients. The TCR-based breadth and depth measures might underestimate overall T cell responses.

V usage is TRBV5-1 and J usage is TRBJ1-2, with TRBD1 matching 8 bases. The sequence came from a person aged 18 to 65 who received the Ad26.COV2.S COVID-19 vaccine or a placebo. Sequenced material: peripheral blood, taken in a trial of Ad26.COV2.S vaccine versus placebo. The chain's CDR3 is CASSRGQGYGYTF. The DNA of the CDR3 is TGCGCCAGCAGTCGTGGACAGGGCTATGGCTACACCTTC.